The rows below give T cell receptor beta chains drawn from one sample of a study of blood T cell repertoires in COVID-19. The table came from immunoSEQ multiplex PCR; TCRdb's copy has only in-frame clones and leaves some out. Of 270,000 or so clones listed, under 90% were seen once; the top ten hold roughly 3.1%. Input material: peripheral blood. The receptors shown here come from a woman younger than 35 with acute or convalescent COVID-19. The conserved cysteine and the conserved F or W are not part of the CDR3 here. A D gene is named only where the DNA matches it firmly.

d_gene | v_gene | CDR3aa
TRBD1 | TRBV30 | AWNYWTGVSPLH
- | TRBV5-6 | ASSVLGGQPQH
TRBD2 | TRBV6-1 | ASSEAVGLAGAGETQY
- | TRBV5-1 | ASSLGLVTDTQY
TRBD1 | TRBV11-3 | ASSSDGTAGTGELF
TRBD2 | TRBV11-2 | ASSKQREHVEQF
- | TRBV5-4 | ASSVGTGTIIY
TRBD1 | TRBV12-3/TRBV12-4 | ASSPGGEREQF
- | TRBV14 | ASSQDTVTQETQY
TRBD2 | TRBV3-1/TRBV3-2 | ASSQDHKFLAGDTDTQY
TRBD1 | TRBV6-5 | ASSYSTQGDYEQY
- | TRBV4-3 | ASSQGRVSYNEQF
- | TRBV5-5 | ASSLAGLETQY
- | TRBV23-1 | ASSQSPSGNEKLF
- | TRBV6-5 | ASSYGRNSNQPQH
- | TRBV7-9 | ASSLYEKLF
- | TRBV5-3 | ARSSPVFGLRRGNYGYT
TRBD1 | TRBV7-8 | ASSFRQGEVGYT
TRBD2 | TRBV4-3 | ASSQERLAGGGDTQY
- | TRBV15 | ATSRVAEGGEKLF
TRBD1 | TRBV7-9 | ASSSQGFAGELF
- | TRBV6-5 | ASSFGGPYEQY
TRBD1 | TRBV28 | ASRDSGTGVNYGYT
TRBD2 | TRBV2 | ASTGLAGVNNEQF
TRBD2 | TRBV7-2 | ASSLVGLGVDEQF
TRBD1 | TRBV6-2/TRBV6-3 | ASSLQGAGETQY
- | TRBV6-5 | ASSYGGFSFGNTIY
- | TRBV5-1 | ASRFRDWDTQY
- | TRBV4-3 | ASSQDGSWGRLNEQF
- | TRBV10-3 | AISQADASRNTEAF
TRBD2 | TRBV19 | ASSILAGGENEQY
- | TRBV3-1/TRBV3-2 | ASSPRRNQPQH
- | TRBV29-1 | AVRGTAGANVLT
- | TRBV11-3 | ASSLGGSKETQY
- | TRBV27 | ASSLSRTGDGYT
- | TRBV7-3 | ASSSTRGNEQF
- | TRBV4-2 | ASSSGERSYNEQF
- | TRBV7-9 | ASSLPQSGEQY
TRBD2 | TRBV24-1 | ATSDPGTSGSHSSYNEQF
TRBD2 | TRBV19 | ASSTLGGGRRTSPNEQF
- | TRBV5-6 | ASSLFLSRGINEQY
TRBD1 | TRBV5-4 | ASSLGWTGLSTDTQY
- | TRBV30 | AWSVHSGALWGSSNNQPQH
TRBD2 | TRBV5-8 | ASSLAKLAGGSTDTQY
TRBD2 | TRBV27 | ASNVFAGGPGGQF
TRBD2 | TRBV11-2 | ASSSLAGPTDTQY
TRBD2 | TRBV10-3 | AISELSGRFSTDTQY
- | TRBV21-1 | ASSKARLRPSSYNEQF
- | TRBV6-5 | ASSYRTVYNEQF
TRBD2 | TRBV19 | ASSQDTGTSGRNCEQF